This T cell receptor beta chain was recovered during a study of early T cells in non-severe SARS-CoV-2 infection. Overall study context: Alpha and beta chains were unpaired, from unsorted whole-blood bulk RNA. General study findings and limits: Matching against VDJdb likely underestimated virus-specific expansions, favoring anti-spike CD8.

This clonotype came up many times. Its target is unknown. The trim removed 5 bases at V and 0 bases at J, leaving 7 bases unmatched. This CDR3 is 17 amino acids long. Per germline, CDR1 SQVTM and CDR2 ANQGSEA. TCRdb reprocessed the 5' RACE reads with MiXCR, giving one entry per CDR3 protein. Of 70,000 or so distinct CDR3 sequences in the sample, about 12% were seen once. The chain joins TRBV29-1 to TRBJ2-3, with TRBD2 matching over 14 bases. The clonotype was recovered from an adult who was a healthcare worker with PCR-confirmed SARS-CoV-2 infection or an uninfected control (not recorded which). Sequenced input: whole blood. The CDR3 DNA reads TGCAGCGTTTCCGGGACTAGCGGGAGCACTAGCACAGATACGCAGTATTTT. The encoded protein is CSVSGTSGSTSTDTQYF.